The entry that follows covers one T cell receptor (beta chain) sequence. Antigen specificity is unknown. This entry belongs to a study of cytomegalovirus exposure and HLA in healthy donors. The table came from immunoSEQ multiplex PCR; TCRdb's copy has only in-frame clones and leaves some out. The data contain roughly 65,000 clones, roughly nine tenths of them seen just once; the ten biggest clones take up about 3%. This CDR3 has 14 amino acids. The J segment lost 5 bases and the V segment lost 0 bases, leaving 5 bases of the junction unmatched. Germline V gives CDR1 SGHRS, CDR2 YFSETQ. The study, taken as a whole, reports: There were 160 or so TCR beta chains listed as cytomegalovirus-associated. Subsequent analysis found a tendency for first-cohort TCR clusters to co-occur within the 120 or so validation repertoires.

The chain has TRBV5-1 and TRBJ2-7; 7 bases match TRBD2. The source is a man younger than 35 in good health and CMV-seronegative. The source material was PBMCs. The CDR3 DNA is TGCGCCAGCAGCTTGGGCGGCGCGGGAGACGAGCAGTACTTC. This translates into CASSLGGAGDEQYF.